The 27 T cell receptor beta chains below were found in one sample sequenced in a study of T cell repertoires in cytomegalovirus infection. TCRdb re-called the reads with MiXCR, one entry per CDR3 protein. The data hold approximately 990,000 distinct CDR3 sequences, with around 30% observed a single time. These receptors lack a known antigen. Sequencing used cultured CD8+ T cells from PBMCs, obtained from culture after CMV antigen stimulation. Every receptor here comes from a human donor in good health (CMV status not recorded). Some clones in this sample may be carry-over from other donors' samples.

CDR3 residues: CASSSRQYGYTF. The CDR3 coding sequence is TGTGCCAGCAGTTCCAGACAGTATGGCTACACCTTC. J is TRBJ1-2 and V is TRBV12-3 or TRBV12-4; D is perhaps TRBD1 (5 bases). The CDR3 loop spans 12 amino acids. V was shortened by 4 bases and J by 5 bases, with 8 bases between the two germline ends.

The chain couples TRBV19 to TRBJ1-3; 9 bases are shared with TRBD1. Germline CDR1 reads LNHDA; CDR2 reads SQIVND (reference sequence). V shed 7 bases, J shed 2 bases, and the junction held 3 bases outside the gene matches. This CDR3 is built from 14 residues. The CDR3 region is CASKGQGTGNTIYF. For the CDR3, the DNA is TGTGCCAGTAAGGGACAGGGAACTGGAAACACCATATATTTT.

The sample holds one count of this clonotype. This rearrangement joins TRBV4-1 to TRBJ2-3; unclear D gene. There are 13 residues in the CDR3. CDR1 MGHRA and CDR2 YSYEKL come from the germline V gene. Deletions cut 1 base from V and 7 bases from J, with 9 bases between. Here the CDR3 DNA reads TGCGCCAGCAGCCAAGGTTATGCAAATACGCAGTATTTT. Translated: CASSQGYANTQYF.

The sample holds many counts of this clonotype. V gene TRBV7-9 combines with J gene TRBJ2-7; 11 bases are shared with TRBD2. Per the germline V gene, CDR1 is SEHNR and CDR2 is FQNEAQ (reference sequence). The CDR3 length is 17 residues. With 6 bases clipped from V and 2 bases from J, the junction kept 12 bases outside the gene matches. CDR3 amino acids: CASSLNPTSGGTYEQYV. As DNA, the CDR3 is TGTGCCAGCAGTCTAAACCCCACTAGCGGGGGAACCTACGAGCAGTACGTC.

This clonotype was detected a few times. The V call is TRBV15, the J call TRBJ1-1; D call uncertain. Germline assignment: CDR1 LNHNV and CDR2 YYDKDF (reference sequence). The V end lost 5 bases, the J end lost 3 bases, and 16 bases lay between the germline ends. The CDR3 consists of 15 residues. Written as DNA, the CDR3 is TGTGCCACCAGCGGCACCTCGAGTTGGTACACTGAAGCTTTCTTT. Translating it yields CATSGTSSWYTEAFF.

This clonotype was observed a handful of times. V and J are TRBV6-1 and TRBJ2-1; 8 bases line up with TRBD2. V trimming: 9 bases; J trimming: 7 bases; junction bases outside the gene matches: 11. Germline-derived CDR1 and CDR2 are MNHNS and SASEGT. CDR3 length: 14 residues. CDR3 coding DNA: TGTGCCAGTCCCGGACTAGCCGATATAAATGAGCAGTTCTTC. Its protein product is CASPGLADINEQFF.

This clonotype was observed many times. The J gene is TRBJ2-2, the V gene TRBV7-6, with D possibly being TRBD1 (5 bases). Per germline, CDR1 SGHVS and CDR2 FNYEAQ. The V gene lost 1 base and the J gene lost 6 bases, with 12 bases spanning the gap. The CDR3 covers 15 residues. CDR3 bases: TGTGCCAGCAGCTTAGACCCAGGGATTGCCGGGGAGCTGTTTTTT. Its translation: CASSLDPGIAGELFF.

The sample holds a few counts of this clonotype. The chain employs TRBV20-1 and TRBJ2-7, with TRBD2 matching 9 bases. The germline CDR1 and CDR2 sequences are DFQATT and SNEGSKA (reference sequence). CDR3 length: 16 amino acids. The V gene end was trimmed by 2 bases and the J gene end by 4 bases; junction bases not matched to a gene: 12. Here the CDR3 DNA reads TGCAGTGCTAGACCTCGGGGGAGCGGGGGGTTGTACGAGCAGTACGTC. This codes for CSARPRGSGGLYEQYV.

The chain carries TRBV7-9 and TRBJ2-4; 9 bases agree with TRBD2. Germline V gives CDR1 SEHNR, CDR2 FQNEAQ (reference sequence). The CDR3 covers 19 residues. Trimming cost V 5 bases and J 1 base; bases outside gene matches: 15. CDR3 sequence: CASSRGLAQSNGAKNIQYF. DNA of the CDR3: TGTGCCAGCAGCCGTGGACTAGCGCAAAGTAACGGGGCCAAAAACATTCAGTACTTC.

V is TRBV5-8 and J is TRBJ1-1; D is undetermined. In germline, CDR1 is SGHTS, CDR2 YDEGEE. V was shortened by 5 bases and J by 0 bases, with 14 bases between the two germline ends. The CDR3 runs to 15 residues. In DNA form, the CDR3 reads TGTGCCAGCAGATCCCTCGGAGTCATGAACACTGAAGCTTTCTTT. It translates to CASRSLGVMNTEAFF. Together with reference TRBV5-8 and TRBJ1-1, the CDR3 gives the full variable domain: EAGVTQSPTHLIKTRGQQATLRCSPISGHTSVYWYQQALGLGLQFLLWYDEGEERNRGNFPPRFSGRQFPNYSSELNVNALELEDSALYLCASRSLGVMNTEAFFGQGTRLTVV.

As for this clonotype: The junction shows a germline mismatch at one end, possibly a read error. The J gene is TRBJ2-7, the V gene TRBV5-4; 9 bases line up with TRBD2. CDR3 size: 18 residues. Germline CDR1 is SGHNT and CDR2 is YYREEE (reference sequence). CDR3 sequence reads: CVSSLGVAGAPISYEQYF. The CDR3 DNA sequence: TGTGTCAGCAGCTTGGGAGTAGCGGGGGCCCCTATATCCTACGAGCAGTACTTC.

This sequence joins TRBV4-1 and TRBJ2-5, with D perhaps matching TRBD1 (6 bases). Trimming stripped 0 bases from V and 5 bases from J, with 13 bases between. Germline lookup yields CDR1 MGHRA and CDR2 YSYEKL. CDR3 length equals 15 residues. The CDR3 sequence: CASSQEETGMETQYF. In DNA form, the CDR3 reads TGCGCCAGCAGCCAAGAAGAAACAGGGATGGAGACCCAGTACTTC.

As concerns this clonotype: Possible read error: a much larger clone is one base away. V usage is TRBV5-5 and J usage is TRBJ1-5; tentative D call: TRBD1 (5 bases). Deletions cut 5 bases from V and 5 bases from J, with 14 bases between. This CDR3 is built from 14 residues. Looked up from germline, CDR1 is SGHKS and CDR2 is YYEKEE (reference sequence). The CDR3 nucleotides read TGTGCCAGCAGTTCCGACAGATTGGATCAGCCCCAGCATTTT. Protein sequence: CASSSDRLDQPQHF.

The rearrangement joins TRBV20-1 to TRBJ1-1; maybe TRBD1 (5 bases). CDR1 DFQATT and CDR2 SNEGSKA come from the germline V gene (reference sequence). Deletions cut 1 base from V and 2 bases from J, with 14 bases between. The CDR3 sequence is 15 residues long. The DNA of the CDR3 is TGCAGTGCTAGAGGCTGGACAATGGGCAACACTGAAGCTTTCTTT. The encoded protein is CSARGWTMGNTEAFF.

This clonotype was picked up a small number of times. The CDR3 DNA is TGTGCCAGCAGTTTCGTGGGCACAGATACGCAGTATTTT. Its protein is CASSFVGTDTQYF. The genes are TRBV12-3 or TRBV12-4 and TRBJ2-3; D not certain. The CDR3 runs to 13 residues. Trimming stripped 3 bases from V and 1 base from J, with 5 bases between.

This clonotype was detected a few times. The chain couples TRBV2 to TRBJ2-1, with 9 bases aligning to TRBD2. This CDR3 spans 16 amino acids. J was trimmed by 10 bases and V by 2 bases; bases with no gene match: 12. Germline assignment: CDR1 SNHLY and CDR2 FYNNEI. In DNA, the CDR3 is TGTGCCAGCAGTGAAAGGTTTGGCGGGGGGGCGGAAGAGCAGTTCTTC. As protein: CASSERFGGGAEEQFF. The entire variable domain, with the rest obtained from reference TRBV2 and TRBJ2-1, is as follows: EPEVTQTPSHQVTQMGQEVILRCVPISNHLYFYWYRQILGQKVEFLVSFYNNEISEKSEIFDDQFSVERPDGSNFTLKIRSTKLEDSAMYFCASSERFGGGAEEQFFGPGTRLTVL.

As concerns this clonotype: A single base separates this from a much larger clone, so it may be a read error. The chain employs TRBV7-6 and TRBJ2-3; D could derive from TRBD1 or TRBD2 (5 bases each). Germline CDR1 and CDR2: SGHVS and FNYEAQ. With 4 bases removed from V and 2 bases from J, the gap between germline ends came to 19 bases. CDR3 length: 17 amino acids. The CDR3 here is CASSSSRDGDPTDTQYF. CDR3 in DNA: TGTGCCAGCAGCTCTAGCCGGGACGGGGACCCCACAGATACGCAGTATTTT.

In nucleotides, the CDR3 is TGTGCCAGCAGCTCTAGACGGGGAAGGGACGAGCAGTACGTC. Protein sequence: CASSSRRGRDEQYV. This sequence joins TRBV7-2 and TRBJ2-7; a possible D gene is TRBD2 (5 bases). The germline V gene encodes CDR1 SGHTA and CDR2 FQGNSA. Trimming left V 4 bases short and J 5 bases short, with 15 bases between. The CDR3 extends over 14 amino acids.

The V call is TRBV29-1, the J call TRBJ1-4; 8 positions match TRBD1. CDR3 size: 14 residues. The V segment lost 4 bases and the J segment 7 bases; nucleotides outside the gene matches: 8. Germline loops: CDR1 SQVTM, CDR2 ANQGSEA. The CDR3 region has the DNA TGCAGCGTTGGGTCCGCCAGGGGGCCTGAAAAACTGTTTTTT. The encoded protein is CSVGSARGPEKLFF.

This clonotype was counted between two and nine times. The chain recombines TRBV7-8 with TRBJ2-3, with D perhaps TRBD2 (5 bases). This CDR3 comprises 19 residues. V gave up 2 bases and J gave up 0 bases, with 21 bases separating them. Germline V gene sequence: CDR1 SGHVS, CDR2 FQNEAQ. The CDR3 reads CASSLRVGSFLSSTDTQYF. The DNA for the CDR3 is TGTGCCAGCAGCTTAAGAGTAGGGAGCTTCCTCTCTAGCACAGATACGCAGTATTTT.

J is TRBJ2-1 and V is TRBV7-9; D not resolved. V shed 4 bases and J shed 4 bases, with 11 bases lying between them. Per germline, CDR1 SEHNR and CDR2 FQNEAQ (reference sequence). The CDR3 covers 14 residues. CDR3 bases: TGTGCCAGCAGCTACATGGGAATTTACAATGAGCAGTTCTTC. Its translation is CASSYMGIYNEQFF.

The chain couples TRBV6-1 to TRBJ2-7, with D possibly matching TRBD1 (6 bases). V lost 2 bases and J 1 base, leaving 12 bases between the germline ends. CDR1 is MNHNS and CDR2 is SASEGT in the germline V gene. The CDR3 is made up of 15 amino acids. CDR3 sequence reads: CASSEQGLPSYEQYV. The CDR3 DNA follows: TGTGCCAGCAGTGAACAGGGGCTGCCTTCCTACGAGCAGTACGTC.

There are many counts of this clonotype. The chain combines TRBV7-8 with TRBJ1-5; D is perhaps TRBD1 (5 bases). Germline V lookup: CDR1 SGHVS, CDR2 FQNEAQ. CDR3 length: 15 residues. Between the trimmed V and J ends, which lost 1 base and 5 bases, there was a span of 12 bases. For the CDR3, the DNA is TGTGCCAGCAGCTTAGGGGGGAGGACGGATCAGCCCCAGCATTTT. This encodes CASSLGGRTDQPQHF. Based on the CDR3 plus reference TRBV7-8 and TRBJ1-5, the full variable domain is GAGVSQSPRYKVAKRGQDVALRCDPISGHVSLFWYQQALGQGPEFLTYFQNEAQLDKSGLPSDRFFAERPEGSVSTLKIQRTQQEDSAVYLCASSLGGRTDQPQHFGDGTRLSIL.

The genes are TRBV19 and TRBJ2-1; 7 nucleotides match TRBD1. This CDR3 contains 17 residues. Germline V gives CDR1 LNHDA, CDR2 SQIVND (reference sequence). The junction had 12 bases not matched to a gene; V was cut back by 3 bases and J by 4 bases. The CDR3 DNA sequence: TGTGCCAGTAGTATCAGATTGGGGGACAGACGTTACAATGAGCAGTTCTTC. Its protein is CASSIRLGDRRYNEQFF.

As concerns this clonotype: The conserved phenylalanine or tryptophan is not found at the CDR3 terminus, so this likely reflects a read error. The chain employs TRBV12-3 or TRBV12-4 and TRBJ2-5; the D gene is possibly TRBD1 (6 bases). Trimming took off 6 bases at V and 1 base at J, with 12 bases between the two ends. The CDR3 length is 14 residues. The CDR3 DNA follows: TGTGCCAGCAGCTTTACAGGGCCCCAAGAGACCCAGTACTCC. It is translated as CASSFTGPQETQYS.

This clonotype was counted only a few times. This chain uses TRBV15 with TRBJ2-6; D unresolved. V lost 1 base to trimming and J lost 0 bases, with 4 bases between them. The CDR3 sequence is 15 residues long. Looked up from germline, CDR1 is LNHNV and CDR2 is YYDKDF (reference sequence). The CDR3 coding sequence is TGTGCCACCAGCAGAGGGGTCTCTGGGGCCAACGTCCTGACTTTC. It yields the protein CATSRGVSGANVLTF.

The CDR3 DNA follows: TGCGCCAGCAGCCAAGATCTTGGCAAGAACACTGAAGCTTTCTTT. Translation: CASSQDLGKNTEAFF. The J gene is TRBJ1-1, the V gene TRBV4-3; no definite D call. The CDR3 spans 15 residues. With 0 bases removed from V and 1 base from J, the gap between germline ends came to 9 bases. CDR1 and CDR2 from the germline V gene are LGHNA and YSLEER.